A selection of T cell receptor beta chains follows, all from one sample in a study of blood T cell repertoires in COVID-19. Assay: immunoSEQ multiplex PCR; the TCRdb copy retains only in-frame clones and omits some. The data contain approximately 300,000 clones, 86% of them singletons. The sample comprised peripheral blood. These receptors all come from a woman aged 50 to 60 with acute or convalescent COVID-19. The CDR3 runs from the conserved cysteine through the conserved F or W.

CDR3: CASSQDDREDGYTF; V: TRBV4-1
CDR3: CASSPRTGRGVTEAFF; V: TRBV7-2
CDR3: CATSDLVAGGSYNEQFF; V: TRBV24-1
CDR3: CASSRQGSYQPQHF; V: TRBV28
CDR3: CASSLPGQGNEKLFF; V: TRBV27
CDR3: CASSVVLAGMINEQFF; V: TRBV9
CDR3: CASSRGANEKLFF; V: TRBV7-3
CDR3: CASSTQGASLEQYF; V: TRBV27
CDR3: CASSVGQGWYEKLFF; V: TRBV11-2
CDR3: CASRQGSTDTQYF; V: TRBV19
CDR3: CASSPERDRPYEQYF; V: TRBV18
CDR3: CASSALGTGGLETQYF; V: TRBV9
CDR3: CASTPGSGRWTDTQYF; V: TRBV6-2/TRBV6-3
CDR3: CASSLEAAEETQYF; V: TRBV7-3
CDR3: CASSIPTGFSNQPQHF; V: TRBV19
CDR3: CSVALAGGPNEQFF; V: TRBV29-1
CDR3: CASSSSPMTLSYEQYF; V: TRBV27
CDR3: CASKSADEQFF; V: TRBV5-4
CDR3: CASSLVLSTDTQYF; V: TRBV11-2
CDR3: CSVDPGFNEKLFF; V: TRBV29-1
CDR3: CASSLGEALTEAFF; V: TRBV7-8
CDR3: CASSPGLAIYEQYF; V: TRBV27
CDR3: CASSLPGTYEQYF; V: TRBV5-1
CDR3: CASSPATGRAKYSNQPQHF; V: TRBV4-2
CDR3: CSVGWGLDGYTF; V: TRBV29-1
CDR3: CASSTLGQGTQPQHF; V: TRBV19
CDR3: CASSLGSGTGDRAYGYTF; V: TRBV7-9
CDR3: CASSRPREERHTDTQYF; V: TRBV19
CDR3: CASSQLGGGTGELFF; V: TRBV3-1/TRBV3-2
CDR3: CASSPIEAGTGITQYF; V: TRBV18
CDR3: CASRAAPTYEQYF; V: TRBV27
CDR3: CASSQDGLAGRNEQYF; V: TRBV4-2